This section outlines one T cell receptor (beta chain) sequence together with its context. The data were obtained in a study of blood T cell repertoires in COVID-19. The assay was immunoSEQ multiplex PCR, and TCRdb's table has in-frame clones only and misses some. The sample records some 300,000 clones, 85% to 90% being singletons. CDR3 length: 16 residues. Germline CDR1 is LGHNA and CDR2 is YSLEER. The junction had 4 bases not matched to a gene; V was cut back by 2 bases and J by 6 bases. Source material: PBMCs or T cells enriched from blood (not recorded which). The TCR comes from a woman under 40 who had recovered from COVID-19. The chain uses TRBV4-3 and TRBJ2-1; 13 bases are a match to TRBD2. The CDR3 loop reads CASSQRTSGSSNEQFF. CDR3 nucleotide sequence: TGCGCCAGCAGCCAAAGGACTAGCGGGAGTTCCAATGAGCAGTTCTTC.